The next 21 T cell receptor beta chains were all read from a single sample in a study of blood T cell repertoires in COVID-19. Profiled with immunoSEQ multiplex PCR; TCRdb holds only in-frame clones, not every one. The sample lists 430,000 or so clones; 70% to 90% were seen once. Sequencing was done on a sample of PBMCs or T cells enriched from blood (not recorded which). The receptors here all came from a woman between 18 and 29 years old who had been exposed to COVID-19.

The rearrangement uses TRBV7-6 and TRBJ2-7; perhaps TRBD2 as D (5 bases). Germline V gene data show CDR1 as SGHVS and CDR2 as FNYEAQ. V shed 1 base and J shed 7 bases, with 20 bases lying between them. The CDR3 loop spans 16 amino acids. CDR3 sequence (DNA): TGTGCCAGCAGCTTAGTATTAGGAGCGGCAGTGCGGGAGCAGTACTTC. This codes for CASSLVLGAAVREQYF.

The chain uses TRBV19 and TRBJ1-5; the D gene is possibly TRBD1 (5 bases). Germline lookup yields CDR1 LNHDA and CDR2 SQIVND (reference sequence). CDR3 length: 13 amino acids. The germline V and J ends were trimmed by 10 bases and 4 bases, with 14 bases remaining between them. CDR3 region: CATVQGGNQPQHF. The CDR3 DNA reads as TGTGCCACGGTCCAGGGTGGTAATCAGCCCCAGCATTTT.

This clone was observed once. This chain connects TRBV4-3 to TRBJ1-1; TRBD1 matches at 7 bases. Germline CDR1 is LGHNA and CDR2 is YSLEER. V was pared by 0 bases and J by 1 base, with 5 bases of the junction left unmatched. The CDR3 consists of 16 residues. The CDR3 nucleotides read TGCGCCAGCAGCCAAGACGCGGGACAGCGGAACACTGAAGCTTTCTTT. Translating gives CASSQDAGQRNTEAFF.

V is TRBV18 and J is TRBJ2-7; D is undetermined. The CDR3 is made up of 12 amino acids. In germline, CDR1 is KGHSH, CDR2 LQKENI. V was clipped by 4 bases and J by 5 bases, with 9 bases between them. As DNA, the CDR3 is TGTGCCAGCTCACAGCACGCTAACGAGCAGTACTTC. Protein product: CASSQHANEQYF.

V and J are TRBV7-3 and TRBJ2-5; D gene ambiguous. Between the trimmed V and J ends, which lost 6 bases and 1 base, there was a span of 12 bases. CDR3 length equals 14 residues. The germline CDR1 and CDR2 sequences are SGHTA and FQGTGA. CDR3 sequence: CASSPGQAQETQYF. The CDR3 DNA is TGTGCCAGCAGTCCCGGCCAGGCCCAAGAGACCCAGTACTTC.

This rearrangement joins TRBV9 to TRBJ2-7; no reliable D call. Per germline, CDR1 SGDLS and CDR2 YYNGEE. V was shortened by 3 bases and J by 4 bases, with 11 bases between the two germline ends. CDR3 length: 13 amino acids. In DNA, the CDR3 is TGTGCCAGCAGCGGCATAGGAGATTACGAGCAGTACTTC. It is translated as CASSGIGDYEQYF. The complete variable domain, with remaining parts taken from reference TRBV9 and TRBJ2-7, reads DSGVTQTPKHLITATGQRVTLRCSPRSGDLSVYWYQQSLDQGLQFLIQYYNGEERAKGNILERFSAQQFPDLHSELNLSSLELGDSALYFCASSGIGDYEQYFGPGTRLTVT.

The rearrangement joins TRBV19 to TRBJ2-3, with 8 bases identical to TRBD1. Germline CDR1 reads LNHDA; CDR2 reads SQIVND (reference sequence). J lost 4 bases, V lost 3 bases, and 6 bases had no gene match. The CDR3 loop spans 15 amino acids. The CDR3 nucleotides are TGTGCCAGTAGTATCCCCGGACAGGGACCAGATACGCAGTATTTT. This encodes CASSIPGQGPDTQYF.

The V call is TRBV4-3, the J call TRBJ2-7; TRBD1 agrees at 11 bases. There are 15 residues in the CDR3. Unmatched junction bases numbered 4, after V lost 4 bases and J lost 2 bases. Germline V gene sequence: CDR1 LGHNA, CDR2 YSLEER. The CDR3 region has the DNA TGCGCCAGCAGCCGCGGGACAGGGGGGACCTACGAGCAGTACTTC. Translation: CASSRGTGGTYEQYF.

The chain combines TRBV7-7 with TRBJ2-1, with 13 bases matching TRBD2. CDR3 length: 17 amino acids. Germline assignment: CDR1 SSHAT and CDR2 FNYEAQ (reference sequence). With V trimmed by 2 bases and J by 9 bases, 10 bases remained unmatched. As DNA, the CDR3 is TGTGCCAGCAGCTTATCTGGGGGGACTAGCGGGACGGGTGAGCAGTTCTTC. It encodes CASSLSGGTSGTGEQFF. Combining the CDR3 with reference TRBV7-7 and TRBJ2-1 gives the whole variable domain GAGVSQSPRYKVTKRGQDVTLRCDPISSHATLYWYQQALGQGPEFLTYFNYEAQPDKSGLPSDRFSAERPEGSISTLTIQRTEQRDSAMYRCASSLSGGTSGTGEQFFGPGTRLTVL.

In this sample, this clone turned up once. The genes are TRBV7-2 and TRBJ2-3, with 7 bases fitting TRBD2. Germline trimming cut 5 bases from V and 1 base from J; bases unmatched to any gene: 12. Germline CDR1 and CDR2: SGHTA and FQGNSA. The CDR3 runs to 17 residues. This CDR3 reads CASSTESSGLRTDTQYF. CDR3 nucleotide sequence: TGTGCCAGCAGCACGGAATCTAGCGGCCTACGCACAGATACGCAGTATTTT.

This clone has only one observation. The V and J genes are TRBV7-8 and TRBJ2-7; tentative D call: TRBD1 (6 bases). Trimming removed 6 bases from V and 4 bases from J, with 19 bases in between. CDR1 is SGHVS and CDR2 is FQNEAQ in the germline V gene. The CDR3 loop spans 15 amino acids. The CDR3 sequence is CASSPGEGVVYEQYF. CDR3 coding DNA: TGTGCCAGCAGTCCAGGGGAAGGGGTCGTGTACGAGCAGTACTTC.

This clone was observed a few times. V is TRBV5-1 and J is TRBJ2-7; 11 bases map to TRBD2. The V gene's germline CDR1 is SGHRS and CDR2 YFSETQ. V was clipped by 0 bases and J by 7 bases; unmatched bases: 15. The CDR3 has 18 amino acids. DNA of the CDR3: TGCGCCAGCAGCTTGGCGTCGGGGATTAGCGGGGGGGCCGGAGAGCAGTACTTC. Its protein is CASSLASGISGGAGEQYF.

V gene TRBV19 combines with J gene TRBJ1-5; possibly TRBD1 for D (6 bases). V was pared by 3 bases and J by 3 bases, with 9 bases between. The length of the CDR3 is 14 residues. CDR1 LNHDA and CDR2 SQIVND come from the germline V gene (reference sequence). CDR3 sequence: CASSIGQYNQPQHF. The CDR3 DNA sequence: TGTGCCAGTAGTATCGGACAGTACAATCAGCCCCAGCATTTT. Based on the CDR3 plus reference TRBV19 and TRBJ1-5, the full variable domain is DGGITQSPKYLFRKEGQNVTLSCEQNLNHDAMYWYRQDPGQGLRLIYYSQIVNDFQKGDIAEGYSVSREKKESFPLTVTSAQKNPTAFYLCASSIGQYNQPQHFGDGTRLSIL.

The genes are TRBV29-1 and TRBJ2-2; the D is unclear. Per the germline V gene, CDR1 is SQVTM and CDR2 is ANQGSEA. V lost 4 bases, J lost 0 bases, and 6 bases lay in between. The CDR3 is made up of 13 amino acids. CDR3 loop: CSVARSNTGELFF. The CDR3 region has the DNA TGCAGCGTTGCCCGTTCGAACACCGGGGAGCTGTTTTTT.

The V call is TRBV5-1, the J call TRBJ2-1; 13 nucleotides agree with TRBD2. The CDR3 is 17 amino acids. V lost 4 bases, J lost 6 bases, and 10 bases stayed unmatched. Germline V CDR1 and CDR2: SGHRS, YFSETQ. The CDR3 DNA reads TGCGCCAGCAGCCGAGGGACTAGCGGGGCTCCCCTCAATGAGCAGTTCTTC. Translating gives CASSRGTSGAPLNEQFF. The full variable domain, completed using reference TRBV5-1 and TRBJ2-1, is KAGVTQTPRYLIKTRGQQVTLSCSPISGHRSVSWYQQTPGQGLQFLFEYFSETQRNKGNFPGRFSGRQFSNSRSEMNVSTLELGDSALYLCASSRGTSGAPLNEQFFGPGTRLTVL.

The CDR3 reads CASSLVGLAINEQFF. The CDR3 coding sequence is TGTGCCAGCAGCTTGGTGGGTCTAGCAATCAATGAGCAGTTCTTC. The J gene is TRBJ2-1, the V gene TRBV5-4, with D tentatively TRBD2 (5 bases). V was pared by 0 bases and J by 6 bases, with 13 bases between. This CDR3 has 15 residues. Germline V lookup: CDR1 SGHNT, CDR2 YYREEE (reference sequence).

The chain links TRBV4-2 to TRBJ1-2, with 7 bases that match TRBD1. The CDR3 has 14 amino acids. Germline V gene lookup returns CDR1 LGHNA and CDR2 YNFKEQ. After removal of 3 bases from V and 5 bases from J, the junction contained 6 bases not matched to a gene. The CDR3 bases are TGTGCCAGCAGCCACGACAGGGTGACTTATGGCTACACCTTC. This codes for CASSHDRVTYGYTF.

The rearrangement joins TRBV5-1 to TRBJ1-2; D is uncertain. CDR3 length: 13 amino acids. The germline V and J ends were trimmed by 0 bases and 4 bases, with 7 bases remaining between them. Looked up from germline, CDR1 is SGHRS and CDR2 is YFSETQ. CDR3 in DNA: TGCGCCAGCAGCTTGGGGCAGATCTATGGCTACACCTTC. Its protein product is CASSLGQIYGYTF.

This clone was counted only a few times. The chain recombines TRBV5-1 with TRBJ1-2; 12 bases are a match to TRBD1. This CDR3 comprises 15 residues. The trim removed 3 bases at V and 4 bases at J, leaving 4 bases unmatched. Per germline, CDR1 SGHRS and CDR2 YFSETQ. In DNA form, the CDR3 reads TGCGCCAGCAGCTGGGGGACAGGGGGCATCTATGGCTACACCTTC. It codes for CASSWGTGGIYGYTF.

The rearrangement links TRBV27 to TRBJ1-6; D gene ambiguous. V was trimmed by 8 bases and J by 8 bases, leaving 22 bases between them. CDR1 is MNHEY and CDR2 is SMNVEV in the germline V gene (reference sequence). The CDR3 runs to 16 residues. CDR3 in DNA: TGTGCCAGCCGAAAGGAGCCGACCCTTTGGGATTCACCCCTCCACTTT. It specifies CASRKEPTLWDSPLHF.

This clone showed up just once. The gene calls are TRBV27 and TRBJ2-7; D is possibly TRBD1 (5 bases). CDR1 is MNHEY, CDR2 SMNVEV, per germline (reference sequence). The CDR3 loop spans 15 amino acids. Trimming cost V 5 bases and J 6 bases, with 20 bases left between them. CDR3 residues: CASSPPQGLVCEQYF. Written as DNA, the CDR3 is TGTGCCAGCAGTCCCCCGCAGGGCTTAGTGTGCGAGCAGTACTTC.